The rows below give T cell receptor beta chains drawn from one sample of a study of OX40 agonist ivuxolimab in advanced cancers. Repertoires were generated with immunoSEQ multiplex PCR, while TCRdb's copy carries only in-frame clones and drops some. The sample lists tens of thousands of clones, roughly 82% seen once, with about 5.1% in the top ten. The sample in question was CD4+ or CD8+ T cells sorted from blood, obtained in a trial of the OX40 agonist ivuxolimab. These receptor sequences come from an adult with an advanced solid tumor such as melanoma, head and neck, liver or kidney cancer. CDR3s include the opening cysteine and the closing phenylalanine or tryptophan. The order of the fields is J gene, V gene, D gene, clone size, CDR3 protein, CDR3 DNA. A D gene is named only where the DNA matches it firmly. Clone sizes are given selectively: once, few, many, or a class where the clone is expanded.

j_gene: TRBJ2-7
v_gene: TRBV9
d_gene: .
abundance: .
CDR3aa: CASSVDWGMDEQYF
CDR3nt: TGTGCCAGCAGCGTAGATTGGGGAATGGACGAGCAGTACTTC

j_gene: TRBJ1-2
v_gene: TRBV6-5
d_gene: TRBD1
abundance: .
CDR3aa: CASSYFPDRGDYGYTF
CDR3nt: TGTGCCAGCAGTTACTTCCCGGACAGGGGAGACTATGGCTACACCTTC

j_gene: TRBJ1-3
v_gene: TRBV14
d_gene: TRBD1
abundance: .
CDR3aa: CASSQSGRGTSGNTIYF
CDR3nt: TGTGCCAGCAGCCAGTCGGGCAGGGGGACCTCTGGAAACACCATATATTTT

j_gene: TRBJ2-1
v_gene: TRBV5-1
d_gene: .
abundance: once
CDR3aa: CASSRQKVAGGEVQFF
CDR3nt: TGCGCCAGCAGCCGCCAGAAGGTGGCCGGAGGTGAGGTGCAGTTCTTC

j_gene: TRBJ1-2
v_gene: TRBV7-3
d_gene: TRBD1
abundance: .
CDR3aa: CASSPTHGTGKGYTF
CDR3nt: TGTGCCAGCAGTCCTACCCACGGGACAGGGAAGGGCTACACCTTC

j_gene: TRBJ2-1
v_gene: TRBV28
d_gene: TRBD1
abundance: once
CDR3aa: CASRKGQGAYNEQFF
CDR3nt: TGTGCCAGCAGAAAGGGACAGGGGGCCTACAATGAGCAGTTCTTC

j_gene: TRBJ2-3
v_gene: TRBV29-1
d_gene: TRBD1
abundance: .
CDR3aa: CSVERGQGVTDTQYF
CDR3nt: TGCAGCGTTGAACGGGGACAGGGTGTGACAGATACGCAGTATTTT

j_gene: TRBJ2-6
v_gene: TRBV18
d_gene: .
abundance: .
CDR3aa: CASSRLPLPGANVLTF
CDR3nt: TGTGCCAGCTCACGCCTCCCTCTGCCTGGGGCCAACGTCCTGACTTTC

j_gene: TRBJ1-2
v_gene: TRBV6-5
d_gene: TRBD1
abundance: few
CDR3aa: CASSRGQGLGYTF
CDR3nt: TGTGCCAGCAGCCGGGGACAGGGTTTAGGCTACACCTTC

j_gene: TRBJ2-1
v_gene: TRBV27
d_gene: TRBD1
abundance: .
CDR3aa: CASSLGDRGYNEQFF
CDR3nt: TGTGCCAGCAGTTTAGGGGACAGGGGGTACAATGAGCAGTTCTTC

j_gene: TRBJ2-5
v_gene: TRBV20-1
d_gene: .
abundance: .
CDR3aa: CSAPKGETQYF
CDR3nt: TGCAGTGCTCCGAAGGGAGAGACCCAGTACTTC

j_gene: TRBJ2-1
v_gene: TRBV5-6
d_gene: TRBD1
abundance: .
CDR3aa: CASSRWVGQGGNEQFF
CDR3nt: TGTGCCAGCAGCCGATGGGTAGGACAGGGGGGCAATGAGCAGTTCTTC

j_gene: TRBJ2-3
v_gene: TRBV12-5
d_gene: .
abundance: .
CDR3aa: CASRETGDKVYF
CDR3nt: TGTGCTAGCCGTGAAACTGGGGACAAGGTGTATTTT

j_gene: TRBJ1-5
v_gene: TRBV28
d_gene: .
abundance: .
CDR3aa: CASSSARSNQPQHF
CDR3nt: TGTGCCAGCAGTTCTGCGAGGTCAAATCAGCCCCAGCATTTT

j_gene: TRBJ1-6
v_gene: TRBV28
d_gene: .
abundance: .
CDR3aa: CASSLEGNSPLHF
CDR3nt: TGTGCCAGCAGTTTGGAGGGGAATTCACCCCTCCACTTT

j_gene: TRBJ2-2
v_gene: TRBV19
d_gene: .
abundance: .
CDR3aa: CASSIVPVGAGELFF
CDR3nt: TGTGCCAGTAGTATAGTTCCCGTCGGGGCCGGGGAGCTGTTTTTT

j_gene: TRBJ2-5
v_gene: TRBV5-8
d_gene: .
abundance: .
CDR3aa: CASSLDRAEETQYF
CDR3nt: TGTGCCAGCAGCTTGGACAGGGCGGAGGAGACCCAGTACTTC

j_gene: TRBJ2-1
v_gene: TRBV7-2
d_gene: .
abundance: few
CDR3aa: CASSLGPVVNEQFF
CDR3nt: TGTGCCAGCAGCTTAGGCCCAGTCGTGAATGAGCAGTTCTTC

j_gene: TRBJ2-2
v_gene: TRBV20-1
d_gene: .
abundance: .
CDR3aa: CSAAPTGELFF
CDR3nt: TGCAGTGCTGCTCCTACCGGGGAGCTGTTTTTT

j_gene: TRBJ1-1
v_gene: TRBV5-1
d_gene: .
abundance: .
CDR3aa: CASSLDPFRGRAVGTEAFF
CDR3nt: TGCGCCAGCAGCTTGGACCCTTTCAGGGGAAGGGCCGTTGGAACTGAAGCTTTCTTT

j_gene: TRBJ2-1
v_gene: TRBV27
d_gene: TRBD2
abundance: .
CDR3aa: CASSLGGGLDEQFF
CDR3nt: TGTGCCAGCAGTTTAGGCGGGGGGCTGGATGAGCAGTTCTTC

j_gene: TRBJ2-7
v_gene: TRBV7-9
d_gene: .
abundance: .
CDR3aa: CASSPLGGGGTYEQYF
CDR3nt: TGTGCCAGCAGCCCCCTAGGGGGCGGCGGGACCTACGAGCAGTACTTC

j_gene: TRBJ2-1
v_gene: TRBV28
d_gene: .
abundance: .
CDR3aa: CASSFLSASADNEQFF
CDR3nt: TGTGCCAGCAGTTTTCTTTCGGCTAGCGCCGACAATGAGCAGTTCTTC

j_gene: TRBJ1-1
v_gene: TRBV6-1
d_gene: .
abundance: .
CDR3aa: CASSEVSEMNTEAFF
CDR3nt: TGTGCCAGCAGTGAAGTCAGCGAGATGAACACTGAAGCTTTCTTT

j_gene: TRBJ2-3
v_gene: TRBV5-1
d_gene: .
abundance: .
CDR3aa: CASSLGGRGTDTQYF
CDR3nt: TGCGCCAGCAGCTTGGGAGGTCGAGGGACAGATACGCAGTATTTT

j_gene: TRBJ2-2
v_gene: TRBV5-3
d_gene: .
abundance: .
CDR3aa: CAPRAGANTGELFF
CDR3nt: TGTGCCCCCAGGGCAGGAGCGAACACCGGGGAGCTGTTTTTT

j_gene: TRBJ2-3
v_gene: TRBV28
d_gene: .
abundance: .
CDR3aa: CASSQQAFSTDTQYF
CDR3nt: TGTGCCAGCAGCCAACAGGCTTTTAGCACAGATACGCAGTATTTT

j_gene: TRBJ1-2
v_gene: TRBV7-8
d_gene: TRBD1
abundance: .
CDR3aa: CASSVGQGGYGYTF
CDR3nt: TGTGCCAGCAGCGTAGGACAGGGGGGCTATGGCTACACCTTC

j_gene: TRBJ1-4
v_gene: TRBV7-2
d_gene: .
abundance: .
CDR3aa: CASSLGGGTNEKLFF
CDR3nt: TGTGCCAGCAGCTTGGGGGGGGGAACTAATGAAAAACTGTTTTTT

j_gene: TRBJ1-4
v_gene: TRBV30
d_gene: .
abundance: .
CDR3aa: CAWSVQRTVDEKLFF
CDR3nt: TGTGCCTGGAGTGTACAACGGACTGTGGATGAAAAACTGTTTTTT

j_gene: TRBJ2-1
v_gene: TRBV30
d_gene: .
abundance: .
CDR3aa: CAWSVASLNEQFF
CDR3nt: TGTGCCTGGAGTGTTGCTAGCCTAAATGAGCAGTTCTTC

j_gene: TRBJ2-1
v_gene: TRBV9
d_gene: .
abundance: .
CDR3aa: CASSLGARGPSYNEQFF
CDR3nt: TGTGCCAGCAGCCTAGGGGCCAGGGGTCCCTCCTACAATGAGCAGTTCTTC

j_gene: TRBJ2-7
v_gene: TRBV23-1
d_gene: TRBD2
abundance: .
CDR3aa: CASSHPRSGTKTYEQYF
CDR3nt: TGCGCCAGCAGTCACCCTCGTTCCGGGACTAAAACCTACGAGCAGTACTTC

j_gene: TRBJ2-3
v_gene: TRBV5-1
d_gene: .
abundance: .
CDR3aa: CASSLGGTTSTDTQYF
CDR3nt: TGCGCCAGCAGCTTGGGCGGGACAACTAGCACAGATACGCAGTATTTT

j_gene: TRBJ2-7
v_gene: TRBV19
d_gene: .
abundance: few
CDR3aa: CASSMGSGGSYEQYF
CDR3nt: TGTGCCAGTAGTATGGGATCTGGGGGCAGCTACGAGCAGTACTTC

j_gene: TRBJ2-5
v_gene: TRBV7-2
d_gene: TRBD2
abundance: .
CDR3aa: CASSLGTSYGIQETQYF
CDR3nt: TGTGCCAGCAGCTTAGGGACTAGCTACGGGATACAAGAGACCCAGTACTTC

j_gene: TRBJ1-1
v_gene: TRBV4-1
d_gene: TRBD1
abundance: .
CDR3aa: CASSHPGGGGVMTFF
CDR3nt: TGCGCCAGCAGCCACCCAGGGGGTGGCGGTGTTATGACTTTCTTT

j_gene: TRBJ1-4
v_gene: TRBV7-9
d_gene: TRBD1
abundance: .
CDR3aa: CASSLVSGGGEKLFF
CDR3nt: TGTGCCAGCAGCTTAGTATCAGGGGGCGGCGAAAAACTGTTTTTT

j_gene: TRBJ1-2
v_gene: TRBV6-5
d_gene: .
abundance: .
CDR3aa: CASSYSTAGTSYGYTF
CDR3nt: TGTGCCAGCAGTTACTCTACGGCAGGGACTTCGTATGGCTACACCTTC

j_gene: TRBJ2-4
v_gene: TRBV7-2
d_gene: .
abundance: .
CDR3aa: CASSHMAAKNIQYF
CDR3nt: TGTGCCAGCAGCCACATGGCGGCCAAAAACATTCAGTACTTC

j_gene: TRBJ2-2
v_gene: TRBV4-1
d_gene: TRBD2
abundance: .
CDR3aa: CASSQKTSGGPNTGELFF
CDR3nt: TGCGCCAGCAGCCAAAAGACTAGCGGGGGGCCTAACACCGGGGAGCTGTTTTTT

j_gene: TRBJ2-7
v_gene: TRBV4-2
d_gene: TRBD1
abundance: .
CDR3aa: CASSLQGASSYEQYF
CDR3nt: TGTGCCAGCAGCTTACAGGGGGCATCGTCCTACGAGCAGTACTTC

j_gene: TRBJ2-2
v_gene: TRBV28
d_gene: .
abundance: once
CDR3aa: CASSSYTGGTTGELFF
CDR3nt: TGTGCCAGCAGTTCCTATACAGGAGGCACCACCGGGGAGCTGTTTTTT

j_gene: TRBJ2-5
v_gene: TRBV10-3
d_gene: TRBD2
abundance: .
CDR3aa: CAISETSGGPRETQYF
CDR3nt: TGTGCCATCAGTGAGACTAGCGGGGGGCCGCGGGAGACCCAGTACTTC

j_gene: TRBJ2-3
v_gene: TRBV27
d_gene: TRBD2
abundance: .
CDR3aa: CASSLGGAVDTQYF
CDR3nt: TGTGCCAGCAGCCTCGGGGGGGCAGTAGATACGCAGTATTTT

j_gene: TRBJ1-2
v_gene: TRBV28
d_gene: .
abundance: .
CDR3aa: CASSPTIGTHVGYTF
CDR3nt: TGTGCCAGCAGTCCTACGATCGGGACTCATGTCGGCTACACCTTC

j_gene: TRBJ1-1
v_gene: TRBV6-5
d_gene: .
abundance: .
CDR3aa: CASSVGVMNTEAFF
CDR3nt: TGTGCCAGCAGTGTCGGGGTCATGAACACTGAAGCTTTCTTT

j_gene: TRBJ2-1
v_gene: TRBV7-3
d_gene: TRBD2
abundance: once
CDR3aa: CASSLPLSGGSYNEQFF
CDR3nt: TGTGCCAGCAGCTTACCGTTAAGCGGGGGCTCCTACAATGAGCAGTTCTTC

j_gene: TRBJ2-7
v_gene: TRBV7-9
d_gene: .
abundance: .
CDR3aa: CASSLLGGGGSYEQYF
CDR3nt: TGTGCCAGCAGCTTGCTGGGGGGCGGAGGCTCCTACGAGCAGTACTTC

j_gene: TRBJ2-7
v_gene: TRBV7-9
d_gene: .
abundance: .
CDR3aa: CASSSSGTYEQYF
CDR3nt: TGTGCCAGCAGCTCCTCGGGGACCTACGAGCAGTACTTC